The entry that follows covers one T cell receptor (beta chain) sequence. The DNA ends 3 residues before the CDR3 does, and the rest of the CDR3 is filled in from the germline J gene. This specimen belongs to a study of Tregs in tolerant kidney transplant recipients. Using immunoSEQ multiplex PCR, the repertoire was profiled, and TCRdb retains in-frame clones only, with some absent. This listing includes several thousand clones. Related graft donors supplied nonmyeloablative bone marrow transplants, and mixed chimerism was transient. Per germline, CDR1 MNHEY and CDR2 SVGEGT. The CDR3 sequence is 16 residues long. Unmatched junction bases numbered 11, after V lost 6 bases and J lost 5 bases.

The source material was CD8+ T cells from blood (PBMCs), sampled 12 months after the transplant. The V and J genes are TRBV6-2 or TRBV6-3 and TRBJ2-5; 11 bases match TRBD2. The origin of this receptor is a human patient who received a combined kidney and bone marrow transplant. Some T cells could come from the graft donor. The CDR3 loop reads CASSPTSGAPGETQYF. The sequenced part of the CDR3 DNA is TGTGCCAGCAGCCCGACTAGCGGGGCCCCGGGGGAGACC.